The clone carrying this TCR beta chain was counted between two and nine times. Its cognate antigen is unknown. The data are from a study of cytomegalovirus exposure and HLA in healthy donors. Study outcomes and limitations: In a later analysis, at a false discovery rate of 0.05, roughly 17,000 TCR beta sequences were associated with HLA alleles. TCR beta sequences reportedly predicted the HLA-A and HLA-B alleles of most subjects accurately.

The V gene lost 6 bases and the J gene lost 8 bases, with 14 bases spanning the gap. The germline V gene has CDR1 MDHEN and CDR2 SYDVKM. The CDR3 has 13 amino acids. PCR used 60 Vbeta primers and 13 Jbeta primers. TCRdb's copy holds only in-frame clones and misses some; the assay was immunoSEQ multiplex PCR. The sample shows about 170,000 clones, 81% of them seen only once. The V and J genes are TRBV28 and TRBJ1-5, with no clear D. Specimen: PBMCs. The receptor's source is a woman aged 18-29 years in good health and CMV-seropositive. CDR3 protein: CASRSGTYEPQHF. CDR3 in DNA: TGTGCCAGCAGGTCGGGTACGTACGAGCCCCAGCATTTT.